This T cell receptor (beta chain) emerged from a study of metastatic and nonmetastatic thyroid tumors. Study as a whole: Repertoire comparison spanned blood and tumor or nodule tissue of malignant and benign thyroid patients.

Judged by abundance, this clone is large (0.1 to 1%). Its antigen is undetermined. All patients reached thyroid surgery having received no treatment beforehand. J lost 0 bases, V lost 6 bases, and 1 base had no gene match. CDR3 length: 14 residues. In the original workflow: Between-group CDR3 differences, defined by clinicopathological status, yielded a distant-metastasis classifier for papillary thyroid cancer. TCRdb redid the clone calls on the PCR reads using MiXCR. These V and J calls rely on TCRdb rather than the paper's analysis. The data hold 13,000 or so clones, with around 20% observed a single time. The study's findings and limits: Malignant thyroid tumors reportedly had TCR beta diversity that was significantly higher than in benign nodules, in blood and tumor.

The chain couples TRBV12-3 or TRBV12-4 to TRBJ1-1; TRBD1 agrees at 10 bases. The source material was adjacent normal tissue. This TCR derives from a female donor with papillary thyroid cancer or a benign thyroid nodule (not recorded which). Some clones in this sample may be carry-over from other donors' samples. The chain's CDR3 is CASRDRGLNTEAFF. The CDR3 DNA reads TGTGCCAGCAGGGACAGGGGGTTGAACACTGAAGCTTTCTTT.